This TCR beta chain was obtained from a study of blood T cell repertoires in COVID-19. Across the whole study: T cells, B-cell-depleted T cells, or PBMCs provided the cDNA or gDNA that served as material.

Germline V CDR1 and CDR2: SGHRS, YFSETQ. Trimming removed 4 bases from V and 5 bases from J, with 15 bases in between. There are 14 residues in the CDR3. Here immunoSEQ multiplex PCR was the method, and the copy in TCRdb shows in-frame clones only, minus some. This table has roughly 220,000 clones, roughly 82% appearing once. This receptor was taken from a woman between 40 and 55 years old who had recovered from COVID-19. The sample taken for sequencing was peripheral blood. The V gene is TRBV5-1, the J gene TRBJ1-1; tentatively, D is TRBD1 (6 bases). The CDR3 DNA reads TGCGCCAGCAGCCCAATTGCAGGGGATACTGAAGCTTTCTTT. Translation: CASSPIAGDTEAFF.